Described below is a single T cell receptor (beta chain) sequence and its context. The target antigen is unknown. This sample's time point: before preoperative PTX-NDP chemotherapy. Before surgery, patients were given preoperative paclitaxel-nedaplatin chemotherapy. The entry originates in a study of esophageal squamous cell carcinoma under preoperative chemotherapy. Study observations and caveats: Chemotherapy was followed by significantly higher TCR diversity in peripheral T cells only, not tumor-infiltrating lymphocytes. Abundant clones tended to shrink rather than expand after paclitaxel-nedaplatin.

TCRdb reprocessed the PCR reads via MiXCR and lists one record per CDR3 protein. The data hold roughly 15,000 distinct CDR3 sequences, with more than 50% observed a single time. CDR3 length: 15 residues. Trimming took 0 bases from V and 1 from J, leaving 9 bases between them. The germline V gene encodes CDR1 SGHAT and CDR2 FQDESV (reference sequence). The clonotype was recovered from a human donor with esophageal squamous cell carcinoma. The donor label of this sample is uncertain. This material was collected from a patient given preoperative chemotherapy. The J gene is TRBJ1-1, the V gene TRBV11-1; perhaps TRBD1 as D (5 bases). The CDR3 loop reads CASSLAQGKNTEAFF. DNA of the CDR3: TGTGCCAGCAGCTTAGCGCAGGGAAAGAACACTGAAGCTTTCTTT.